Below, 24 T cell receptor beta chains from the same sample are listed, as sequenced in a study of T cells in Graves' hyperthyroidism and ophthalmopathy. There were TCR beta CDR3 regions amplified from RNA transcripts. HTBI primers were the set used in a first-round RT-PCR of the TCR CDR3. TCRdb fed the multiplex PCR reads into MiXCR, producing one record per CDR3 protein. Of 250,000 to 400,000 distinct CDR3 sequences in the sample, 12% to 15% were seen once. Sequenced input: blood. These receptors came from a woman between 40 and 50 years old with Graves' ophthalmopathy.

The chain uses TRBV6-5 and TRBJ1-6, with TRBD1 matching 10 bases. Unmatched junction bases numbered 7, after V lost 6 bases and J lost 8 bases. The germline gives CDR1 MNHEY, CDR2 SVGAGI. The length of the CDR3 is 15 residues. This CDR3 is CASRLDRGLYSPLHF. The CDR3 DNA reads TGTGCCAGCAGATTAGACAGGGGGCTTTATTCACCCCTCCACTTT.

This clonotype was picked up a small number of times. The chain carries TRBV4-1 and TRBJ2-4, with D perhaps TRBD1 or TRBD2 (5 bases each). The length of the CDR3 is 16 residues. Germline CDR1 MGHRA, CDR2 YSYEKL. The V end lost 6 bases, the J end lost 1 base, and 16 bases lay between the germline ends. In DNA, the CDR3 is TGCGCCAGCAGAGCCATAGGGACGGGGGCCAAAAACATTCAGTACTTC. Amino acids: CASRAIGTGAKNIQYF.

This clonotype was counted many times. The V gene is TRBV5-1, the J gene TRBJ2-1; D unresolved. V was cut by 6 bases and J by 7 bases, with 17 bases left in between. CDR1 is SGHRS and CDR2 is YFSETQ in the germline V gene. The CDR3 contains 14 residues. The CDR3 reads CASKQPSIVNEQFF. The CDR3 nucleotides are TGCGCCAGCAAACAACCGTCGATCGTAAATGAGCAGTTCTTC.

This clonotype was observed many times. The CDR3: CASSEGGVGEKLFF. In nucleotides, the CDR3 is TGTGCCAGCAGTGAAGGGGGAGTCGGTGAAAAACTGTTTTTT. This chain joins TRBV6-1 and TRBJ1-4; no firm D call. The germline V gene encodes CDR1 MNHNS and CDR2 SASEGT. V was trimmed by 1 base and J by 7 bases, leaving 10 bases between them. This CDR3 contains 14 residues.

This clonotype was detected ten times or more. The chain links TRBV28 to TRBJ2-7; no definite D call. CDR3 length equals 13 residues. Germline V gene data show CDR1 as MDHEN and CDR2 as SYDVKM. With 3 bases removed from V and 4 bases from J, the gap between germline ends came to 10 bases. CDR3 protein: CASSFQSRYEQYF. The CDR3 DNA is TGTGCCAGCAGTTTTCAGAGCCGTTACGAGCAGTACTTC.

This clonotype showed up many times. The V and J genes are TRBV28 and TRBJ1-2; 8 bases fit TRBD1. V was pared by 5 bases and J by 4 bases, with 9 bases of the junction left unmatched. Germline values: CDR1 MDHEN, CDR2 SYDVKM. The CDR3 runs 15 residues. This chain's CDR3 is CASSVDRGSRYGYTF. DNA for the CDR3: TGTGCCAGCAGTGTCGACAGGGGTAGCCGCTATGGCTACACCTTC.

This clonotype has just a few counts. The rearrangement joins TRBV14 to TRBJ2-5, with D perhaps given as TRBD1 or TRBD2 (5 bases each). V shed 1 base and J shed 1 base, with 10 bases lying between them. In germline, CDR1 is SGHDN, CDR2 FVKESK. The CDR3 has 15 residues. This CDR3 reads CASSQAFGAQETQYF. In DNA, the CDR3 is TGTGCCAGCAGCCAAGCTTTCGGGGCCCAAGAGACCCAGTACTTC.

The chain employs TRBV11-3 and TRBJ2-2; TRBD1 matches at 8 bases. The V gene's germline CDR1 is SGHNT and CDR2 YENEEA. V lost 5 bases, J lost 5 bases, and 7 bases stayed unmatched. This CDR3 has 15 residues. In DNA form, the CDR3 reads TGTGCCAGCAGCCCGAGCAGGGGGCTGACCGGGGAGCTGTTTTTT. It yields the protein CASSPSRGLTGELFF.

The gene calls are TRBV5-1 and TRBJ1-2; D is uncertain. Trimming removed 2 bases from V and 4 bases from J, with 9 bases in between. Looked up from germline, CDR1 is SGHRS and CDR2 is YFSETQ. The CDR3 totals 13 residues. This CDR3 is CASSLSETYGYTF. CDR3 coding DNA: TGCGCCAGCAGCTTATCAGAGACCTATGGCTACACCTTC.

This clonotype was counted at least ten times. The genes are TRBV20-1 and TRBJ1-1, with D possibly matching TRBD1 (6 bases). From germline, CDR1 is DFQATT and CDR2 SNEGSKA (reference sequence). The CDR3 has 13 amino acids. The V end lost 6 bases, the J end lost 4 bases, and 15 bases lay between the germline ends. CDR3 DNA sequence: TGCAGTGCAACTGGACAGCAGACCACTGAAGCTTTCTTT. This translates into CSATGQQTTEAFF.

This clonotype was seen many times. The gene calls are TRBV11-2 and TRBJ1-1; 9 nucleotides agree with TRBD1. V was clipped by 2 bases and J by 5 bases; unmatched bases: 6. The CDR3 loop spans 15 amino acids. The germline V gene encodes CDR1 SGHAT and CDR2 FQNNGV. The CDR3 nucleotides read TGTGCCAGCAGCTTAAAAGGGACAGGGAGGACTGAAGCTTTCTTT. Translated, it gives CASSLKGTGRTEAFF.

This clonotype has at least ten counts. The CDR3 coding sequence is TGTGCCAGCGGGCGGGGACAGCTTAATGAAAAACTGTTTTTT. It codes for CASGRGQLNEKLFF. The V gene is TRBV2, the J gene TRBJ1-4; the match to TRBD1 covers 7 bases. CDR3 length: 14 amino acids. Looked up from germline, CDR1 is SNHLY and CDR2 is FYNNEI. V lost 8 bases, J lost 4 bases, and 7 bases stayed unmatched.

The sample holds one count of this clonotype. The genes are TRBV5-1 and TRBJ2-5; the match to TRBD2 covers 7 bases. Unmatched junction bases numbered 6, after V lost 0 bases and J lost 1 base. This CDR3 contains 16 residues. The germline CDR1 and CDR2 sequences are SGHRS and YFSETQ. CDR3 region: CASSLGFGTIQETQYF. CDR3 bases: TGCGCCAGCAGCTTGGGTTTCGGGACTATCCAAGAGACCCAGTACTTC.

As to this clonotype: A single base separates this from a much larger clone, so it may be a read error. This chain uses TRBV25-1 with TRBJ2-7; a possible D gene is TRBD1 (6 bases). Germline V gene sequence: CDR1 MGHDK, CDR2 SYGVNS. The CDR3 consists of 17 residues. The CDR3 reads CASSEYSGQNWGYGQYF. The CDR3 DNA sequence: TGTGCCAGCAGTGAATATTCGGGACAAAACTGGGGCTACGGGCAGTACTTC.

This clonotype was seen many times. The V and J genes are TRBV20-1 and TRBJ2-5; 7 bases map to TRBD1. The CDR3 totals 14 residues. J was trimmed by 5 bases and V by 4 bases; bases with no gene match: 10. CDR1 DFQATT and CDR2 SNEGSKA come from the germline V gene (reference sequence). This CDR3 is CSATLTGYSETQYF. DNA for the CDR3: TGCAGTGCTACCCTGACAGGGTACAGTGAGACCCAGTACTTC.

The rearrangement uses TRBV29-1 and TRBJ1-2, with D tentatively TRBD1 (6 bases). V dropped 4 bases and J dropped 10 bases, with 16 bases sitting between them. The CDR3 is 12 amino acids. Germline V lookup: CDR1 SQVTM, CDR2 ANQGSEA. CDR3 DNA: TGCAGCGTTGTCCACAGGGAGGTAGACTACACCTTC. Residues: CSVVHREVDYTF. The variable domain in full, completed from reference TRBV29-1 and TRBJ1-2, reads SAVISQKPSRDICQRGTSLTIQCQVDSQVTMMFWYRQQPGQSLTLIATANQGSEATYESGFVIDKFPISRPNLTFSTLTVSNMSPEDSSIYLCSVVHREVDYTFGSGTRLTVV.

This clonotype appeared many times. The CDR3 DNA reads as TGTGCCAGCAGCCAAGACCGCATTCAGGCGCACACCGGGGAGCTGTTTTTT. It codes for CASSQDRIQAHTGELFF. V and J are TRBV14 and TRBJ2-2; D is ambiguous. The V end was cut by 0 bases, the J end by 3 bases, with 14 bases between. Germline loops: CDR1 SGHDN, CDR2 FVKESK. The CDR3 sequence is 17 residues long.

V gene TRBV5-1 combines with J gene TRBJ2-7; D could derive from TRBD1 or TRBD2 (5 bases each). This CDR3 is 16 amino acids long. V lost 4 bases and J lost 6, with 23 bases in between. Germline V gene lookup returns CDR1 SGHRS and CDR2 YFSETQ. CDR3 in amino acids: CASSPGLAALSGEQYF. CDR3 DNA sequence: TGCGCCAGCAGCCCAGGGCTAGCTGCCCTCTCGGGCGAGCAGTACTTC.

The table lists this clonotype with many counts. V gene TRBV10-3 combines with J gene TRBJ1-2; the D is unclear. Germline lookup yields CDR1 ENHRY and CDR2 SYGVKD. This CDR3 spans 12 amino acids. Trimming shortened V by 2 bases and J by 2 bases, and 3 bases separated the two germline ends. CDR3 sequence (DNA): TGTGCCATCAGTGAGACGAACTATGGCTACACCTTC. Encoded protein: CAISETNYGYTF.

This clonotype was seen more than once but under ten times. J is TRBJ2-3 and V is TRBV9; TRBD1 matches 7 bases. V trimming: 1 base; J trimming: 3 bases; junction bases outside the gene matches: 8. Germline V gene data show CDR1 as SGDLS and CDR2 as YYNGEE. The CDR3 consists of 16 residues. The CDR3, as DNA: TGTGCCAGCAGCGTAACCGGGACAGTGGGTACAGATACGCAGTATTTT. Amino acids: CASSVTGTVGTDTQYF. Variable domain in full (rest from reference TRBV9 and TRBJ2-3): DSGVTQTPKHLITATGQRVTLRCSPRSGDLSVYWYQQSLDQGLQFLIQYYNGEERAKGNILERFSAQQFPDLHSELNLSSLELGDSALYFCASSVTGTVGTDTQYFGPGTRLTVL.

The CDR3 bases are TGTGCCATAACAGGGGGCGCCGACTATGGCTACACCTTC. Its translation is CAITGGADYGYTF. This chain joins TRBV6-1 and TRBJ1-2; 9 positions agree with TRBD1. CDR3 size: 13 residues. Germline CDR1 reads MNHNS; CDR2 reads SASEGT. V gave up 10 bases and J gave up 3 bases; unmatched junction bases: 6.

In its sample, this clonotype was seen many times. The chain uses TRBV6-1 and TRBJ1-2, with no clear D. V gave up 6 bases and J gave up 12 bases, with 17 bases separating them. The germline CDR1 and CDR2 sequences are MNHNS and SASEGT. The CDR3 is 12 residues long. The CDR3 region is CASRTSSGIHTF. The CDR3 DNA follows: TGTGCCAGCAGGACGTCATCGGGGATTCACACCTTC.

In this sample, this clonotype turned up many times. The chain employs TRBV28 and TRBJ1-1; 9 bases map to TRBD1. Germline CDR1 MDHEN, CDR2 SYDVKM. Trimming took 2 bases from V and 0 from J; bases not matched to a gene: 13. CDR3 length: 19 residues. The CDR3 here is CASSLAPGTGPVMNTEAFF. CDR3 DNA: TGTGCCAGCAGTTTAGCCCCCGGGACAGGGCCTGTGATGAACACTGAAGCTTTCTTT.

The chain links TRBV20-1 to TRBJ2-3, with D perhaps TRBD1 (6 bases). This CDR3 contains 15 residues. Trimming took off 2 bases at V and 1 base at J, with 13 bases between the two ends. Germline V lookup: CDR1 DFQATT, CDR2 SNEGSKA (reference sequence). The CDR3: CSARPGAARTDTQYF. The CDR3 region has the DNA TGCAGTGCTAGACCAGGGGCGGCTCGCACAGATACGCAGTATTTT.